Shown below are 29 T cell receptor beta chains from a single sample sequenced in a study of T-cell memory formation after mild COVID-19. TCRdb re-called the 5' RACE reads with MiXCR, one entry per CDR3 protein. The data show under 250,000 distinct CDR3 sequences, under 30% seen once. Specimen: PBMCs or a T cell subset sorted from them (not recorded which). These receptor sequences come from an adult woman who had mild COVID-19 (a few samples of this study predate the infection). Cell type and time point are not known.

In this sample, this clonotype turned up a few times. V is TRBV12-3 or TRBV12-4 and J is TRBJ2-3, with D unclear. This CDR3 spans 11 amino acids. Trimming left V 7 bases short and J 6 bases short, with 8 bases between. CDR3: CASTPSDTQYF. CDR3 nucleotide sequence: TGTGCCAGCACCCCCTCGGATACGCAGTATTTT.

The V call is TRBV7-3, the J call TRBJ2-1; D is unclear. Germline V gives CDR1 SGHTA, CDR2 FQGTGA. CDR3 length equals 15 residues. V lost 2 bases and J 8 bases, leaving 16 bases between the germline ends. CDR3 in amino acids: CASSLARYPFDEQFF. CDR3 in DNA: TGTGCCAGCAGCTTAGCCAGGTACCCTTTCGATGAGCAGTTCTTC. The variable domain in full, completed from reference TRBV7-3 and TRBJ2-1, reads GAGVSQTPSNKVTEKGKYVELRCDPISGHTALYWYRQSLGQGPEFLIYFQGTGAADDSGLPNDRFFAVRPEGSVSTLKIQRTERGDSAVYLCASSLARYPFDEQFFGPGTRLTVL.

The chain combines TRBV5-1 with TRBJ2-1, with D possibly being TRBD1 or TRBD2 (5 bases each). The length of the CDR3 is 18 residues. V was clipped by 1 base and J by 0 bases, with 17 bases between them. The germline gives CDR1 SGHRS, CDR2 YFSETQ. This CDR3 is CASSLWYSGPSSYNEQFF. The CDR3, as DNA: TGCGCCAGCAGCTTGTGGTATTCGGGGCCAAGCTCCTACAATGAGCAGTTCTTC.

Regarding this clonotype: The junction differs from germline at one of its ends, possibly a read error. The V gene is TRBV7-7, the J gene TRBJ2-1; 10 bases agree with TRBD1. The length of the CDR3 is 15 residues. Germline V gives CDR1 SSHAT, CDR2 FNYEAQ (reference sequence). The CDR3 spells CASSFGQGVGNEQFF. DNA for the CDR3: TGTGCTAGCAGCTTCGGACAGGGGGTAGGCAATGAGCAGTTCTTC.

The chain couples TRBV6-2 or TRBV6-3 to TRBJ2-7; D tentatively reads TRBD1 or TRBD2 (5 bases each). The CDR3 is 15 residues long. V lost 6 bases to trimming and J lost 6 bases, with 21 bases between them. CDR1 and CDR2 from the germline V gene are MNHEY and SVGEGT. CDR3 in amino acids: CASSHNLGAAREQYF. CDR3 DNA sequence: TGTGCCAGCAGCCACAACCTCGGGGCGGCCCGCGAGCAGTACTTC.

CDR3 bases: TGCGCCAGCAGCCTGGAAAGCGACTATGGCTACACCTTC. Its translation is CASSLESDYGYTF. This chain uses TRBV4-1 with TRBJ1-2; D uncertain. Trimming pared 4 bases from V and 3 bases from J, leaving 9 bases between. Germline CDR1 and CDR2: MGHRA and YSYEKL. The CDR3 runs 13 residues.

This clonotype showed up just a few times. V gene TRBV6-5 combines with J gene TRBJ2-1; D tentatively reads TRBD1 or TRBD2 (5 bases each). V lost 0 bases and J lost 2, with 11 bases in between. The germline V gene has CDR1 MNHEY and CDR2 SVGAGI. The CDR3 extends over 16 amino acids. The DNA of the CDR3 is TGTGCCAGCAGTTACTCGGGGGAGTTGGCCTACAATGAGCAGTTCTTC. Amino acids: CASSYSGELAYNEQFF.

V is TRBV7-9 and J is TRBJ1-2, with 11 bases that match TRBD1. Trimming cost V 2 bases and J 6 bases; bases outside gene matches: 2. The CDR3 is made up of 14 amino acids. Germline assignment: CDR1 SEHNR and CDR2 FQNEAQ (reference sequence). The CDR3 DNA sequence: TGTGCCAGCAGCTTATGGGACAGGGGGGATGGCTACACCTTC. It yields the protein CASSLWDRGDGYTF.

This clonotype was detected only a few times. The chain has TRBV6-5 and TRBJ2-7; TRBD1 is a possible D gene (7 bases). Trimming removed 4 bases at V and 4 bases at J, with 14 bases between. This CDR3 comprises 14 residues. Germline values: CDR1 MNHEY, CDR2 SVGAGI. The CDR3 DNA is TGTGCCAGCAGTTTTCGGCAGGGGGGATACGAGCAGTACTTC. Its protein product is CASSFRQGGYEQYF.

In its sample, this clonotype was seen a few times. The V gene is TRBV6-5, the J gene TRBJ1-1, with 8 bases fitting TRBD1. CDR1 MNHEY and CDR2 SVGAGI come from the germline V gene. The length of the CDR3 is 14 residues. The V gene end was trimmed by 5 bases and the J gene end by 4 bases; junction bases not matched to a gene: 6. CDR3 sequence: CASSLGQGRTEAFF. The CDR3 DNA sequence: TGTGCCAGCAGTCTAGGACAGGGTCGCACTGAAGCTTTCTTT.

J is TRBJ2-1 and V is TRBV9, with D perhaps being TRBD1 or TRBD2 (5 bases each). The CDR3 runs 15 residues. Germline V gene data show CDR1 as SGDLS and CDR2 as YYNGEE. V lost 0 bases and J lost 7, with 14 bases in between. CDR3 sequence (DNA): TGTGCCAGCAGCGTAGGTGGGACCGTGCGGAATGAGCAGTTCTTC. Its protein product is CASSVGGTVRNEQFF.

This clonotype has more than one count but fewer than ten. The V and J genes are TRBV6-6 and TRBJ1-6; 9 bases map to TRBD1. CDR3 length equals 15 residues. Losses at the gene ends were 6 bases for V and 7 bases for J; bases not matched to a gene: 7. The germline CDR1 and CDR2 sequences are MNHNY and SVGAGI (reference sequence). This chain's CDR3 is CASSQWDRENSPLHF. The DNA of the CDR3 is TGTGCCAGCAGCCAATGGGACAGGGAGAATTCACCCCTCCACTTT.

The V gene is TRBV9, the J gene TRBJ1-1; D gene uncertain. Germline CDR1 and CDR2: SGDLS and YYNGEE. Deletions cut 3 bases from V and 7 bases from J, with 7 bases between. CDR3 size: 11 residues. CDR3 protein: CASSGVIEAFF. CDR3 in DNA: TGTGCCAGCAGCGGCGTAATTGAAGCTTTCTTT.

The chain joins TRBV6-5 to TRBJ2-5; maybe TRBD1 (6 bases). V lost 5 bases to trimming and J lost 5 bases, with 18 bases between them. CDR1 and CDR2 from the germline V gene are MNHEY and SVGAGI. This CDR3 spans 15 amino acids. CDR3 DNA: TGTGCCAGCAGTCACAGGGTCGGCTACACGGAGACCCAGTACTTC. As protein: CASSHRVGYTETQYF.

This clonotype was found many times. A read error may account for a junction end that differs from germline. The V gene is TRBV7-7, the J gene TRBJ2-5; 9 nucleotides match TRBD1. This CDR3 has 14 amino acids. The V gene's germline CDR1 is SSHAT and CDR2 FNYEAQ (reference sequence). CDR3 DNA: TGTGCTAGCAGCTGGGACAGGGACGGAGAGACCCAGTACTTC. This translates into CASSWDRDGETQYF.

The sample holds many counts of this clonotype. The gene calls are TRBV29-1 and TRBJ2-1; D is unresolved. There are 12 residues in the CDR3. The V gene's germline CDR1 is SQVTM and CDR2 ANQGSEA. Trimming removed 5 bases from V and 8 bases from J, with 13 bases in between. This CDR3 is CSVRSGYDEQFF. In nucleotides, the CDR3 is TGCAGCGTTCGTTCTGGGTACGATGAGCAGTTCTTC.

The CDR3 region is CASSFPGGANVLTF. The CDR3 nucleotides are TGTGCCAGCAGCTTTCCGGGAGGGGCCAACGTCCTGACTTTC. The chain joins TRBV4-2 to TRBJ2-6, with a weak D call TRBD2 (5 bases). The germline CDR1 and CDR2 sequences are LGHNA and YNFKEQ. This CDR3 has 14 amino acids. Between the trimmed V and J ends, which lost 5 bases and 4 bases, there was a span of 9 bases.

This clonotype has a handful of counts. This chain joins TRBV29-1 and TRBJ2-2, with D unresolved. This CDR3 spans 11 amino acids. Trimming shortened V by 8 bases and J by 5 bases, and 9 bases separated the two germline ends. Germline V gives CDR1 SQVTM, CDR2 ANQGSEA. CDR3 region: CSTWSTGELFF. DNA of the CDR3: TGCAGCACCTGGTCGACCGGGGAGCTGTTTTTT.

This clonotype occurred a few times. The chain links TRBV12-3 or TRBV12-4 to TRBJ1-6, with 10 bases identical to TRBD1. Germline trimming cut 6 bases from V and 7 bases from J; bases unmatched to any gene: 9. This CDR3 contains 16 residues. The CDR3, as DNA: TGTGCCAGCAGACCGGGACAGGGGAAGAGGAATTCACCCCTCCACTTT. This codes for CASRPGQGKRNSPLHF.

This chain connects TRBV5-1 to TRBJ2-7; 7 bases match TRBD1. The germline V gene encodes CDR1 SGHRS and CDR2 YFSETQ. V shed 4 bases, J shed 0 bases, and the junction held 7 bases outside the gene matches. The CDR3 is 15 amino acids. DNA for the CDR3: TGCGCCAGCAGCGTGGGACAGCCCTACTCCTACGAGCAGTACTTC. This sequence encodes CASSVGQPYSYEQYF.

The sample holds a few counts of this clonotype. V gene TRBV29-1 combines with J gene TRBJ2-5; 7 positions agree with TRBD2. The length of the CDR3 is 15 residues. V was pared by 4 bases and J by 4 bases, with 12 bases of the junction left unmatched. Per the germline V gene, CDR1 is SQVTM and CDR2 is ANQGSEA. In DNA, the CDR3 is TGCAGCGTTGTTAGTCCAGCGGGAAAGGGAGAGACCCAGTACTTC. Translation gives CSVVSPAGKGETQYF.

The chain links TRBV10-3 to TRBJ2-1, with 8 bases fitting TRBD2. Germline V gene data show CDR1 as ENHRY and CDR2 as SYGVKD. The CDR3 is 16 residues long. V shed 3 bases, J shed 0 bases, and the junction held 4 bases outside the gene matches. CDR3: CAISDQSGSSYNEQFF. The CDR3 bases are TGTGCCATCAGTGACCAGAGCGGGAGCTCCTACAATGAGCAGTTCTTC.

This clonotype was detected a few times. This chain connects TRBV4-1 to TRBJ2-1; TRBD2 matches 8 bases. J gave up 6 bases and V 2 bases, and 6 bases lay outside the gene matches. The CDR3 contains 15 residues. Germline CDR1 reads MGHRA; CDR2 reads YSYEKL. In DNA form, the CDR3 reads TGCGCCAGCAGCCAAAGTGGGGGACTAGTCAATGAGCAGTTCTTC. Translated, it gives CASSQSGGLVNEQFF.

V and J are TRBV19 and TRBJ1-1; D remains ambiguous. Germline-derived CDR1 and CDR2 are LNHDA and SQIVND (reference sequence). The CDR3 has 13 residues. Trimming left V 3 bases short and J 1 base short, with 6 bases between. The CDR3: CASSMNGNTEAFF. CDR3 DNA: TGTGCCAGTAGTATGAATGGGAACACTGAAGCTTTCTTT.

The rearrangement links TRBV6-1 to TRBJ2-3; D gene uncertain. The ends were cut back, 5 bases at V and 2 bases at J, with 8 bases in the middle. This CDR3 region has 13 residues. Germline V gene sequence: CDR1 MNHNS, CDR2 SASEGT. The CDR3 region has the DNA TGTGCCAGCAGTTCGGCTTTCACAGATACGCAGTATTTT. Translated: CASSSAFTDTQYF.

This clonotype was counted between two and nine times. The chain recombines TRBV27 with TRBJ2-7; 12 bases map to TRBD2. The germline CDR1 and CDR2 sequences are MNHEY and SMNVEV (reference sequence). V was pared by 3 bases and J by 6 bases, with 9 bases of the junction left unmatched. The CDR3 extends over 16 amino acids. This chain's CDR3 is CASSFGASGRDSEQYF. CDR3 sequence (DNA): TGTGCCAGCAGTTTCGGGGCTAGCGGGAGGGATAGCGAGCAGTACTTC.

The genes are TRBV7-6 and TRBJ2-5, with D possibly matching TRBD1 (5 bases). Trimming shortened V by 2 bases and J by 3 bases, and 10 bases separated the two germline ends. Germline V gene sequence: CDR1 SGHVS, CDR2 FNYEAQ. The CDR3 extends over 14 amino acids. DNA of the CDR3: TGTGCCAGCAGCTTACAGGGTCGAAAAGAGACCCAGTACTTC. Translating gives CASSLQGRKETQYF.

This clonotype is labeled as medium-sized (0.01 to 0.1%). J is TRBJ2-3 and V is TRBV7-8; D not certain. The CDR3 is 17 residues long. The ends were cut back, 5 bases at V and 0 bases at J, with 18 bases in the middle. The germline gives CDR1 SGHVS, CDR2 FQNEAQ. The CDR3 region has the DNA TGTGCCAGCAGCGGGCCCTTGACGGCGACTAGCACAGATACGCAGTATTTT. This sequence encodes CASSGPLTATSTDTQYF.

This clonotype was seen more than once but under ten times. The chain employs TRBV7-6 and TRBJ2-2, with D unclear. With 0 bases removed from V and 1 base from J, the gap between germline ends came to 12 bases. This CDR3 has 17 amino acids. In germline, CDR1 is SGHVS, CDR2 FNYEAQ. The CDR3: CASSLAQQPRNTGELFF. The CDR3 DNA follows: TGTGCCAGCAGCTTAGCACAACAGCCTCGGAACACCGGGGAGCTGTTTTTT.